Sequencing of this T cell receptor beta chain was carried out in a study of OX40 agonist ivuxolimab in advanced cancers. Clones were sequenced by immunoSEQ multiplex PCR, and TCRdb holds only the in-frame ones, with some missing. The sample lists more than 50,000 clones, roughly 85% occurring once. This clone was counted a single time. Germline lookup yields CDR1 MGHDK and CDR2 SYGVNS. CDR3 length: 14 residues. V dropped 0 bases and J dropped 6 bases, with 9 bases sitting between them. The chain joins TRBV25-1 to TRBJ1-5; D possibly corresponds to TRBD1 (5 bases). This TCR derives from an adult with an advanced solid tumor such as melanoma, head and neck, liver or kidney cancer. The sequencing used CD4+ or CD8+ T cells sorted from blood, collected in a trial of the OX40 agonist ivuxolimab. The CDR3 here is CASSEYRGGQPQHF. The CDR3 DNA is TGTGCCAGCAGTGAATATCGGGGCGGTCAGCCCCAGCATTTT.